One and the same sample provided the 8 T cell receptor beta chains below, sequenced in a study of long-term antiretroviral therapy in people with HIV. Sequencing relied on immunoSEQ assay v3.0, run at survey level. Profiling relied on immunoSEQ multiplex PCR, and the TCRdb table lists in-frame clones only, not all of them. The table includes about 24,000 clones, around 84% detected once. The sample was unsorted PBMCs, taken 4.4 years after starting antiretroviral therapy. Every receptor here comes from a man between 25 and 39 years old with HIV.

The CDR3 bases are TGTGCCAGCAGCCAAAACAACTACGAGCAGTACTTC. This gives the protein CASSQNNYEQYF. The chain carries TRBV9 and TRBJ2-7, with unresolved D. This CDR3 is built from 12 residues. Germline loops: CDR1 SGDLS, CDR2 YYNGEE. V dropped 4 bases and J dropped 3 bases, with 8 bases sitting between them.

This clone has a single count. The CDR3 DNA is TGTGCCAGCGGAAGGGACAGGGGTGACACCGGGGAGCTGTTTTTT. Translation gives CASGRDRGDTGELFF. The chain combines TRBV6-6 with TRBJ2-2; 10 nucleotides match TRBD1. The J segment lost 3 bases and the V segment lost 8 bases, leaving 6 bases of the junction unmatched. The CDR3 loop spans 15 amino acids. Per germline, CDR1 MNHNY and CDR2 SVGAGI (reference sequence).

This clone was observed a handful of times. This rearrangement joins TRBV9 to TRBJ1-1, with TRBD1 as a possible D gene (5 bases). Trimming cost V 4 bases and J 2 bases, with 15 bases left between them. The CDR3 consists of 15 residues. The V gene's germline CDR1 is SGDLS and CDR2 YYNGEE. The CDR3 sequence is CASSPQLTVNTEAFF. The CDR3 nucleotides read TGTGCCAGCAGCCCCCAATTGACAGTCAACACTGAAGCTTTCTTT.

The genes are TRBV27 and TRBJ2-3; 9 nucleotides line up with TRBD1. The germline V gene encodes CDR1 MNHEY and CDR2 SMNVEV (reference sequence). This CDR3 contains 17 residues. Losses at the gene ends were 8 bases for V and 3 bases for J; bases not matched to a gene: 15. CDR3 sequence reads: CASRVVGTGLGTDTQYF. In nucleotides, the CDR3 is TGTGCCAGCCGGGTTGTCGGGACAGGGTTGGGTACAGATACGCAGTATTTT.

The CDR3 loop is CASSANLGDTQYF. Here the CDR3 DNA reads TGTGCCAGCAGCGCCAACCTAGGAGATACGCAGTATTTT. This chain joins TRBV9 and TRBJ2-3; D gene uncertain. Per germline, CDR1 SGDLS and CDR2 YYNGEE. The CDR3 covers 13 residues. V was clipped by 3 bases and J by 5 bases, with 10 bases between them.

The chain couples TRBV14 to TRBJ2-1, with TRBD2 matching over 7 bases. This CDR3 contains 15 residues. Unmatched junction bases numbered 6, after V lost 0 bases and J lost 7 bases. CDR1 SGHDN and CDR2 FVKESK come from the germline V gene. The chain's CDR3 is CASSQDVAGYNEQFF. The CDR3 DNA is TGTGCCAGCAGCCAAGATGTAGCGGGCTATAATGAGCAGTTCTTC. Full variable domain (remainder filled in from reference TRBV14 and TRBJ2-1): EAGVTQFPSHSVIEKGQTVTLRCDPISGHDNLYWYRRVMGKEIKFLLHFVKESKQDESGMPNNRFLAERTGGTYSTLKVQPAELEDSGVYFCASSQDVAGYNEQFFGPGTRLTVL.

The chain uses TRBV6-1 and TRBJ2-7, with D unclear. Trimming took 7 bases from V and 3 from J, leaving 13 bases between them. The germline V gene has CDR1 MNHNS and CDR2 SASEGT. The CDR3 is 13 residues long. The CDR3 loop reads CASTRSPHYEQYF. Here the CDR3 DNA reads TGTGCCAGCACGAGGTCACCCCACTACGAGCAGTACTTC.

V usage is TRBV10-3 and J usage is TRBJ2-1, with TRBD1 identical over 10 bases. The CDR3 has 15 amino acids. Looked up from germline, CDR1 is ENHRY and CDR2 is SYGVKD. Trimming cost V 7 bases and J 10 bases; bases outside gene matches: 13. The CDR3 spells CAITVGTGVSQEQFF. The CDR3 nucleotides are TGTGCCATCACCGTTGGGACAGGGGTCTCTCAGGAGCAGTTCTTC.